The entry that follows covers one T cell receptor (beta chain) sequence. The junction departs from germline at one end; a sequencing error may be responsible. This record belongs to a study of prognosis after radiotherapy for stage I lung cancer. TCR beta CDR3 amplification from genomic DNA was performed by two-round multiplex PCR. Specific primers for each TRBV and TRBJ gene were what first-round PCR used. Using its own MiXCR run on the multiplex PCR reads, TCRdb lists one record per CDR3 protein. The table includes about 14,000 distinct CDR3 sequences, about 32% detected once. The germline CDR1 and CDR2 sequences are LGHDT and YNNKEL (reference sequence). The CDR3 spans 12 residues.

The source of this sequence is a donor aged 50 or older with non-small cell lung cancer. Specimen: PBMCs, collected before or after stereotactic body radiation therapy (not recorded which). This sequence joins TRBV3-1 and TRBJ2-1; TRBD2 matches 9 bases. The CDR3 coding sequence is TGTGCCAGCAGCCACGGAATAGCGGGAGTAGTTTTC. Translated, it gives CASSHGIAGVVF.